This is a list of T cell receptor beta chains from one sample in a study of T cells in Graves' hyperthyroidism and ophthalmopathy. From the multiplex PCR reads, TCRdb called clonotypes with MiXCR, one entry per CDR3 protein. In the table there are under 650,000 distinct CDR3 sequences, roughly 17% of which are singletons. What was sequenced was blood. The receptor source for this set is a woman aged 25-40 years with Graves' hyperthyroidism. Both conserved end residues are part of each CDR3. A D gene is named only where the DNA matches it firmly. Size tells how often a clone was seen (once, few, many) or the class of an expanded clone, and some rows leave it out.

V	J	D	size	CDR3	DNA
TRBV28	TRBJ1-1	TRBD1	NA	CASPPRQGSTEAFF	TGTGCCAGCCCCCCTAGACAGGGATCCACTGAAGCTTTCTTT
TRBV7-2	TRBJ2-1	TRBD1	NA	CASSLWDSPPVDEQFF	TGTGCCAGCAGCCTATGGGACAGCCCACCAGTGGATGAGCAGTTCTTC
TRBV28	TRBJ1-5	NA	many	CASILGGNGQPQHF	TGTGCCAGCATCCTAGGAGGGAATGGTCAGCCCCAGCATTTT
TRBV5-8	TRBJ1-4	NA	NA	CASSLEGFATNEKLFF	TGTGCCAGCAGCTTGGAAGGGTTTGCAACTAATGAAAAACTGTTTTTT
TRBV29-1	TRBJ1-5	NA	NA	CSAAGQNQPQHF	TGCAGCGCAGCCGGGCAAAATCAGCCCCAGCATTTT
TRBV30	TRBJ2-2	TRBD2	many	CAWSVRLAGYRELFF	TGTGCCTGGAGTGTGCGGCTAGCGGGCTACCGGGAGCTGTTTTTT
TRBV7-9	TRBJ2-3	NA	many	CASSPYLFRGTDTQYF	TGTGCCAGCAGCCCCTACCTTTTCAGGGGAACAGATACGCAGTATTTT
TRBV6-5	TRBJ2-1	NA	few	CASSFPGNKQFF	TGTGCCAGCAGTTTTCCCGGCAATAAGCAGTTCTTC
TRBV20-1	TRBJ1-5	NA	NA	CSARGGLDQPQHF	TGCAGTGCTAGAGGAGGCCTGGATCAGCCCCAGCATTTT
TRBV12-3/TRBV12-4	TRBJ2-5	TRBD2	many	CASSLAGTSGSTQYF	TGTGCCAGCAGTTTAGCAGGGACTAGCGGGAGTACCCAGTACTTC
TRBV24-1	TRBJ2-2	NA	few	CATSDFSANTGELFF	TGTGCCACCAGTGATTTTTCAGCTAACACCGGGGAGCTGTTTTTT
TRBV6-1	TRBJ2-1	NA	many	CASSTGPWGIMSNEQFF	TGTGCCAGCAGTACGGGCCCGTGGGGTATCATGTCCAATGAGCAGTTCTTC
TRBV29-1	TRBJ1-1	NA	many	CSAREGTEAFF	TGCAGCGCCCGGGAGGGGACTGAAGCTTTCTTT
TRBV6-6	TRBJ1-6	NA	NA	CASSYDQGWANSPLHF	TGTGCCAGCAGTTACGACCAGGGCTGGGCAAATTCACCCCTCCACTTT
TRBV20-1	TRBJ1-1	NA	NA	CSARDLLGVDTEAFF	TGCAGTGCTAGAGATCTATTGGGGGTCGACACTGAAGCTTTCTTT
TRBV20-1	TRBJ1-6	NA	few	CSARDWAAPFSYNSPLHF	TGCAGTGCTAGAGATTGGGCCGCGCCTTTCTCCTATAATTCACCCCTCCACTTT
TRBV27	TRBJ2-5	TRBD2	NA	CASRGGLGLAGGTQETQYF	TGTGCCAGCAGGGGAGGATTGGGACTAGCGGGAGGTACCCAAGAGACCCAGTACTTC
TRBV12-3/TRBV12-4	TRBJ2-7	NA	few	CASNFFSHRYEQYF	TGTGCCAGCAATTTTTTTTCGCATCGCTACGAGCAGTACTTC
TRBV24-1	TRBJ2-1	NA	NA	CATSDPTGGNGGDNEQFF	TGTGCCACCAGTGATCCTACCGGAGGGAACGGCGGGGACAATGAGCAGTTCTTC
TRBV12-3/TRBV12-4	TRBJ1-5	NA	few	CASSGGPGAFKDQPQHF	TGTGCCAGCAGTGGGGGACCCGGGGCGTTCAAGGATCAGCCCCAGCATTTT
TRBV7-3	TRBJ2-5	NA	few	CASSKSPGVQETQYF	TGTGCCAGCAGCAAATCCCCGGGGGTCCAAGAGACCCAGTACTTC
TRBV20-1	TRBJ1-1	NA	NA	CSARQEVGTEAFF	TGCAGTGCTAGACAGGAAGTTGGGACTGAAGCTTTCTTT
TRBV6-1	TRBJ2-7	NA	many	CASIPGPAATTYEQYF	TGTGCCAGCATCCCCGGCCCGGCGGCAACTACCTACGAGCAGTACTTC
TRBV6-5	TRBJ2-5	TRBD2	few	CASSYPREGQETQYF	TGTGCCAGCAGTTACCCCAGGGAGGGGCAAGAGACCCAGTACTTC
TRBV20-1	TRBJ2-5	TRBD2	many	CSARDGTSVPWVETQYF	TGCAGTGCTAGAGATGGGACTAGCGTCCCCTGGGTAGAGACCCAGTACTTC
TRBV27	TRBJ2-2	NA	NA	CASSGSNTGELFF	TGTGCCAGCAGTGGCAGTAACACCGGGGAGCTGTTTTTT
TRBV7-2	TRBJ1-1	TRBD1	many	CASSYKGQPSEAFF	TGTGCCAGCAGCTACAAGGGACAGCCGAGTGAAGCTTTCTTT
TRBV10-3	TRBJ1-5	NA	many	CAISESTQGGGQPQHF	TGTGCCATCAGTGAGTCGACTCAGGGAGGTGGTCAGCCCCAGCATTTT
TRBV7-9	TRBJ2-7	TRBD1	few	CASSRPTGRVYEQYF	TGTGCCAGCAGCCGCCCGACAGGGAGAGTGTACGAGCAGTACTTC
TRBV28	TRBJ2-1	NA	NA	CASSFGRRKVF	TGTGCCAGCAGTTTTGGTAGGCGGAAGGTCTTC
TRBV30	TRBJ1-4	NA	many	CAWSGLDATNEKLFF	TGTGCCTGGAGTGGCCTAGATGCAACTAATGAAAAACTGTTTTTT
TRBV5-6	TRBJ2-2	NA	few	CASSLGPGGRTGELFF	TGTGCCAGCAGCTTGGGGCCAGGGGGGAGGACCGGGGAGCTGTTTTTT
TRBV27	TRBJ1-4	TRBD1	few	CASSLYRGTGEKLFF	TGTGCCAGCAGTCTCTACAGGGGCACTGGCGAAAAACTGTTTTTT
TRBV3-1	TRBJ2-1	TRBD2	many	CASSQDGASGRGNEQFF	TGTGCCAGCAGCCAAGATGGGGCTAGCGGGAGGGGCAATGAGCAGTTCTTC
TRBV28	TRBJ2-7	NA	few	CASSDSFSYEQYF	TGTGCCAGCAGCGACAGCTTCTCCTACGAGCAGTACTTC
TRBV11-2	TRBJ1-5	NA	few	CASSPGPYPNQPQHF	TGTGCCAGCAGCCCCGGGCCATACCCCAATCAGCCCCAGCATTTT
TRBV12-3/TRBV12-4	TRBJ2-5	NA	few	CASTLWGPEETQYF	TGTGCCAGCACCCTCTGGGGCCCAGAGGAGACCCAGTACTTC
TRBV6-1	TRBJ1-1	NA	few	CASRAGYRTEAFF	TGTGCCAGCAGGGCAGGGTACCGAACTGAAGCTTTCTTT
TRBV7-2	TRBJ2-5	TRBD2	many	CASSLAVSGRAKETQYF	TGTGCCAGCAGCTTAGCGGTCAGCGGGAGGGCCAAAGAGACCCAGTACTTC
TRBV5-6	TRBJ1-6	TRBD1	NA	CASSGRDRDSPLHF	TGTGCCAGCAGCGGCCGGGACAGGGACTCACCCCTCCACTTT
TRBV5-1	TRBJ2-5	TRBD1	many	CASNQGGQGQETQYF	TGCGCCAGCAATCAGGGGGGACAGGGCCAAGAGACCCAGTACTTC